This TCR beta chain was profiled in a study of T-cell memory formation after mild COVID-19. Overall study: TCR clustering was largely donor specific. General study findings and limits: Whereas later expanders leaned CD4+, clones contracting day 15 to 85 showed a balanced CD4/CD8 makeup.

CDR1 and CDR2 (germline): MNHEY, SVGAGI. With 2 bases removed from V and 3 bases from J, the gap between germline ends came to 19 bases. The length of the CDR3 is 18 residues. This clonotype was found a few times. Its cognate antigen is unknown. TCRdb recomputed calls from the 5' RACE reads with MiXCR, one row per CDR3 protein. The sample shows about 350,000 distinct CDR3 sequences, 20% to 25% of them seen only once. V gene TRBV6-5 combines with J gene TRBJ2-2; D is unresolved. The TCR sequence derives from a man aged 18 to 29 who had mild COVID-19 (a few samples of this study predate the infection). Cell type and time point are not known. Sequenced: PBMCs or a T cell subset sorted from them (not recorded which). The CDR3 protein is CASSYEDTLNSDTGELFF. The CDR3, as DNA: TGTGCCAGCAGTTACGAAGATACCCTCAATTCTGACACCGGGGAGCTGTTTTTT.